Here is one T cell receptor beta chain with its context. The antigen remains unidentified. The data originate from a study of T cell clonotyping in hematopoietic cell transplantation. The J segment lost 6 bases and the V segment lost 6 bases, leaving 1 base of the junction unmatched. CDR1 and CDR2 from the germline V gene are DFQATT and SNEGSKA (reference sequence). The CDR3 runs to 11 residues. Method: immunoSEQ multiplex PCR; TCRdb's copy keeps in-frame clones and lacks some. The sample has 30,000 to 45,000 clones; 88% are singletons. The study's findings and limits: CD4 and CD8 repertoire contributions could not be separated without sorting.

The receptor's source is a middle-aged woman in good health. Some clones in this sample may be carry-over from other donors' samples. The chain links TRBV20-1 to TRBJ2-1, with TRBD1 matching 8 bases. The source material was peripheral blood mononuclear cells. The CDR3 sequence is CSAGQGNEQFF. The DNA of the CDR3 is TGCAGTGCAGGACAGGGCAATGAGCAGTTCTTC.